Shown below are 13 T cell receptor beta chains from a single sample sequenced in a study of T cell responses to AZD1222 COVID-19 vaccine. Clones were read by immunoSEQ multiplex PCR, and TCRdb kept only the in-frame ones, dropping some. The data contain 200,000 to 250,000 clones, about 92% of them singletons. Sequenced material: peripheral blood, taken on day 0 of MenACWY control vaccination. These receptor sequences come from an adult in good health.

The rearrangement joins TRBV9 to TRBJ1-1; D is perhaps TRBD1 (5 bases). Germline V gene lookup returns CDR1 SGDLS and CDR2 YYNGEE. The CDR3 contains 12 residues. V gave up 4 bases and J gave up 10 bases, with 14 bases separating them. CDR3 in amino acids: CASSLGPGGAFF. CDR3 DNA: TGTGCCAGCAGCCTCGGGCCCGGGGGAGCTTTCTTT.

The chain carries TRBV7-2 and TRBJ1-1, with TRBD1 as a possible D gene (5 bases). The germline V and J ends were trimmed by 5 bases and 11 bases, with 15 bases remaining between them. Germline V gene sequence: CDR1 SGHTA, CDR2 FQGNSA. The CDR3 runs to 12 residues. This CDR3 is CASSGREVGAFF. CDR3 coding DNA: TGTGCCAGCAGCGGCAGGGAGGTGGGGGCTTTCTTT.

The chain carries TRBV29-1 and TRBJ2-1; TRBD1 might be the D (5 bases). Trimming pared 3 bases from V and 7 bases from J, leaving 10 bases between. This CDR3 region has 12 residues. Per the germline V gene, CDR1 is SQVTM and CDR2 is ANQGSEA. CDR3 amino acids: CSVDRVTNEQFF. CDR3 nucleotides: TGCAGCGTTGACAGGGTTACGAATGAGCAGTTCTTC.

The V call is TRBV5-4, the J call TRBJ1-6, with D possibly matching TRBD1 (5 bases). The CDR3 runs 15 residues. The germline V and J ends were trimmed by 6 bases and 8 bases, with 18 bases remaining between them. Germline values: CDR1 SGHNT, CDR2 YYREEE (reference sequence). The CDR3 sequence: CASKLAWDLDSPLHF. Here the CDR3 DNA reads TGTGCCAGCAAGTTAGCGTGGGACTTGGATTCACCCCTCCACTTT.

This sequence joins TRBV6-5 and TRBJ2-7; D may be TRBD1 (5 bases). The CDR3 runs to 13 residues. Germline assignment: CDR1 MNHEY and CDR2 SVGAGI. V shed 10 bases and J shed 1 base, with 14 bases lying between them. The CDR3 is CATLQRQSYEQYF. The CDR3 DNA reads TGTGCCACCCTGCAGAGACAGTCCTACGAGCAGTACTTC.

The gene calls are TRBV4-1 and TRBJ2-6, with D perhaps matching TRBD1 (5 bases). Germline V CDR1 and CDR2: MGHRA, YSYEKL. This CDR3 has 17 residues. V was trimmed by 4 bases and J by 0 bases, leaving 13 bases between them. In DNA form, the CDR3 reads TGCGCCAGCAGCCCCCCTGGGGCAGTCTCTGGGGCCAACGTCCTGACTTTC. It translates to CASSPPGAVSGANVLTF.

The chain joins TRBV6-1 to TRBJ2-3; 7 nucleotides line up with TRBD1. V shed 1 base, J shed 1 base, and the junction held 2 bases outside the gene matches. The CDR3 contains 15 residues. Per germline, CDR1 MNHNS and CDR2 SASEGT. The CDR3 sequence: CASSEGTGRTDTQYF. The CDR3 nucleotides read TGTGCCAGCAGTGAAGGGACAGGACGCACAGATACGCAGTATTTT.

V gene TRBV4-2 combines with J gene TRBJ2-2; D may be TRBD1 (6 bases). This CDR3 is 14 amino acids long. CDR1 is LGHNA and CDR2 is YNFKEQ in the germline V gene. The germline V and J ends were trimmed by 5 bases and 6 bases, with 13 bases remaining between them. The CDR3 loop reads CASSSLQGPGELFF. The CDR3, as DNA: TGTGCCAGCAGCTCCTTACAGGGTCCCGGGGAGCTGTTTTTT.

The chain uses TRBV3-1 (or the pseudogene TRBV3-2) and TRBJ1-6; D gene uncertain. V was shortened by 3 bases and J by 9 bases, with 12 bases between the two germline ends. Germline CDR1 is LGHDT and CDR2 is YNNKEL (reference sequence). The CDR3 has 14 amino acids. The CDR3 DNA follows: TGTGCCAGCAGCCAGGGTGAGGCCGGTTCACCCCTCCACTTT. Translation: CASSQGEAGSPLHF.

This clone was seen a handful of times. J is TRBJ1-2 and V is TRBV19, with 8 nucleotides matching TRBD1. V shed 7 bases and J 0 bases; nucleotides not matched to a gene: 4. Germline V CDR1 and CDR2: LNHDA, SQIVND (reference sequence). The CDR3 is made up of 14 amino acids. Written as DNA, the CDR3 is TGTGCCAGTAAGCCGGGACAGGCTAACTATGGCTACACCTTC. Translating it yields CASKPGQANYGYTF.

CDR3 amino acids: CASSSLAGWNYGYTF. The CDR3 DNA reads TGTGCCAGCAGCTCCTTGGCAGGGTGGAACTATGGCTACACCTTC. This sequence joins TRBV11-1 and TRBJ1-2, with D possibly TRBD1 on 5 matching bases. This CDR3 comprises 15 residues. CDR1 is SGHAT, CDR2 FQDESV, per germline (reference sequence). Trimming shortened V by 4 bases and J by 2 bases, and 14 bases separated the two germline ends.

CDR3 nucleotide sequence: TGCGCCAGCAGCTTGGATCCGGGAACGGGTGGCTACACCTTC. Encoded protein: CASSLDPGTGGYTF. The genes are TRBV5-1 and TRBJ1-2; D is uncertain. From germline, CDR1 is SGHRS and CDR2 YFSETQ. Trimming pared 0 bases from V and 7 bases from J, leaving 13 bases between. CDR3 length: 14 residues.

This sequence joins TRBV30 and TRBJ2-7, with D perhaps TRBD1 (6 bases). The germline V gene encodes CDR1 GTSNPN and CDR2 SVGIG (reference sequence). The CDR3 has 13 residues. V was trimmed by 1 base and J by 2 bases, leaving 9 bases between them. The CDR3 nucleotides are TGTGCCTGGAGTGGGCAGGGGACCTACGAGCAGTACTTC. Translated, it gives CAWSGQGTYEQYF.